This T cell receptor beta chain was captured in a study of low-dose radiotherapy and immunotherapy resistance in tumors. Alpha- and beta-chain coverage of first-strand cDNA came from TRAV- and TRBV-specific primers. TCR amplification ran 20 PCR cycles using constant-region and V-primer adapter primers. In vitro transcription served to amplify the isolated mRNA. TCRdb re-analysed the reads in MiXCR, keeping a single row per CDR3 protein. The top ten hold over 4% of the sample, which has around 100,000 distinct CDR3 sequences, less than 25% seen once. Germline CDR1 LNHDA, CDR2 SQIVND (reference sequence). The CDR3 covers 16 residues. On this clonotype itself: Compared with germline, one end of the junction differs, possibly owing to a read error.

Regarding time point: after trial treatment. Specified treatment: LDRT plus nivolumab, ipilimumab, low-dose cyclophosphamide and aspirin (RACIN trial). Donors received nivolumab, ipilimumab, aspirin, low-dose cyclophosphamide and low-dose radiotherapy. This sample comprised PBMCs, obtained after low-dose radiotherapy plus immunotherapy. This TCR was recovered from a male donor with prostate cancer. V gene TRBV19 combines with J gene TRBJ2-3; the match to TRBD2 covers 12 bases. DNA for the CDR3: TGTGACAGTAGTCAGACTAGCGGGGGTGTCGGAGATACGCAGTATTTT. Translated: CDSSQTSGGVGDTQYF.